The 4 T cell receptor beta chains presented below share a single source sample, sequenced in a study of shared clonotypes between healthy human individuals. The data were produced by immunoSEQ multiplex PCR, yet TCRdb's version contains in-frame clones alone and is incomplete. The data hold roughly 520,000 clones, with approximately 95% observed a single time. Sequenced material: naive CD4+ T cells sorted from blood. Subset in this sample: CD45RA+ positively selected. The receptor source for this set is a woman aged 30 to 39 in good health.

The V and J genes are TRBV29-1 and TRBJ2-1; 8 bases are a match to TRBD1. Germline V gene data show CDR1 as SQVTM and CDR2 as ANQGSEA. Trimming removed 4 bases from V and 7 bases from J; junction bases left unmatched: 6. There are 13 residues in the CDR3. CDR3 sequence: CSVAVQGGNEQFF. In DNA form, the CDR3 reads TGCAGCGTTGCCGTACAGGGGGGAAATGAGCAGTTCTTC.

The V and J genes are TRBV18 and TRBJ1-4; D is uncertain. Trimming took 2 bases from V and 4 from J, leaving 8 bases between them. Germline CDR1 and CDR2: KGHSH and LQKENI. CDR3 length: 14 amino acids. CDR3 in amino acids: CASSPSRGNEKLFF. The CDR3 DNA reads TGTGCCAGCTCACCAAGCCGGGGTAATGAAAAACTGTTTTTT.

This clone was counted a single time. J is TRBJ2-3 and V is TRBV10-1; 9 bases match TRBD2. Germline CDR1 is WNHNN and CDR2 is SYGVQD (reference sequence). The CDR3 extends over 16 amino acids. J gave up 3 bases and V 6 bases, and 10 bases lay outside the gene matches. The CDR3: CASSDVAGESTDTQYF. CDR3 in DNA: TGCGCCAGCAGCGATGTAGCGGGAGAAAGTACAGATACGCAGTATTTT.

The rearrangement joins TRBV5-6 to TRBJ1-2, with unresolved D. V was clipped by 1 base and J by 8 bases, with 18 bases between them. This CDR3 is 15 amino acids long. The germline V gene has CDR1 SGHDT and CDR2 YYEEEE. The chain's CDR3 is CASSLRSWGMRGYTF. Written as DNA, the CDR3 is TGTGCCAGCAGCTTGCGCTCCTGGGGAATGCGAGGCTACACCTTC.